The next 26 T cell receptor beta chains were all read from a single sample in a study of graft-versus-host responses after intestinal transplantation. These TCRs' antigens remain unknown. Sequenced by immunoSEQ multiplex PCR; TCRdb stores in-frame clones only, minus some. Of about 78,000 clones listed, roughly 90% are singletons. The sequenced sample was unstimulated CD8+ T cells sorted from spleen or lymph node cells, obtained before transplant. These receptors all stem from a human donor who was the organ donor for an intestinal transplant.

V is TRBV13 and J is TRBJ1-1, with TRBD1 identical over 7 bases. CDR3 length equals 13 residues. The germline CDR1 and CDR2 sequences are PRHDT and FYEKMQ (reference sequence). The V gene end was trimmed by 5 bases and the J gene end by 5 bases; junction bases not matched to a gene: 5. CDR3 in DNA: TGTGCCAGCAGCACCAGGGGGGAGACTGAAGCTTTCTTT. Its translation is CASSTRGETEAFF.

The V and J genes are TRBV20-1 and TRBJ1-3; no firm D call. The length of the CDR3 is 11 residues. CDR1 and CDR2 (germline): DFQATT, SNEGSKA (reference sequence). V lost 5 bases, J lost 4 bases, and 6 bases lay in between. CDR3 sequence: CSAAEGNTIYF. For the CDR3, the DNA is TGCAGTGCTGCGGAAGGAAACACCATATATTTT.

V usage is TRBV6-6 and J usage is TRBJ2-2; D might be TRBD2 (6 bases). CDR1 and CDR2 from the germline V gene are MNHNY and SVGAGI (reference sequence). V lost 8 bases to trimming and J lost 4 bases, with 14 bases between them. The CDR3 is 14 residues long. The CDR3 nucleotides are TGTGCCAGCTCACGGGACTGGGCCACCGGGGAGCTGTTTTTT. It yields the protein CASSRDWATGELFF.

The chain combines TRBV6-1 with TRBJ2-7; D is undetermined. CDR1 and CDR2 (germline): MNHNS, SASEGT. The CDR3 contains 13 residues. Trimming pared 2 bases from V and 7 bases from J, leaving 12 bases between. The CDR3 reads CASSESEVMEQYV. As DNA, the CDR3 is TGTGCCAGCAGTGAATCAGAGGTTATGGAGCAGTACGTC.

V usage is TRBV10-3 and J usage is TRBJ2-1; 7 nucleotides agree with TRBD1. Germline V lookup: CDR1 ENHRY, CDR2 SYGVKD. The CDR3 covers 11 residues. V lost 9 bases and J lost 8; bases outside the gene matches: 4. The CDR3 here is CAISGGDEQFF. The CDR3 DNA sequence: TGTGCCATTTCAGGGGGTGATGAGCAGTTCTTC.

This clone was seen a single time. The V call is TRBV19, the J call TRBJ2-1; D is undetermined. V was pared by 3 bases and J by 5 bases, with 11 bases between. Germline values: CDR1 LNHDA, CDR2 SQIVND (reference sequence). The CDR3 has 14 amino acids. CDR3 sequence reads: CASSIQAWDNEQFF. The CDR3 coding sequence is TGTGCCAGTAGTATTCAGGCCTGGGACAATGAGCAGTTCTTC.

J is TRBJ2-7 and V is TRBV7-9; 7 nucleotides align to TRBD1. This CDR3 spans 16 amino acids. The V gene end was trimmed by 6 bases and the J gene end by 3 bases; junction bases not matched to a gene: 14. CDR1 and CDR2 (germline): SEHNR, FQNEAQ (reference sequence). The DNA of the CDR3 is TGTGCCAGCAGTCACCTCGATGGACAGGCCTTCTACGAGCAGTACGTC. It is translated as CASSHLDGQAFYEQYV.

The chain carries TRBV9 and TRBJ2-5, with 10 positions matching TRBD1. J gave up 2 bases and V 3 bases, and 7 bases lay outside the gene matches. The germline V gene encodes CDR1 SGDLS and CDR2 YYNGEE. The CDR3 has 16 residues. The CDR3 loop is CASSDPGQGPQETQYF. Here the CDR3 DNA reads TGTGCCAGCAGCGACCCGGGACAGGGGCCACAAGAGACCCAGTACTTC.

This rearrangement joins TRBV14 to TRBJ2-5, with a possible D match to TRBD1 (6 bases). Germline values: CDR1 SGHDN, CDR2 FVKESK. Trimming cost V 4 bases and J 0 bases, with 12 bases left between them. This CDR3 has 15 residues. The CDR3 loop is CASSRVRDNQETQYF. The CDR3 bases are TGTGCCAGCAGCCGGGTCCGGGACAACCAAGAGACCCAGTACTTC.

The CDR3 spells CASTLGEDYEQYV. The CDR3 nucleotides read TGTGCCAGCACCCTGGGGGAGGACTACGAGCAGTACGTC. V gene TRBV5-6 combines with J gene TRBJ2-7, with D perhaps TRBD2 (6 bases). V was trimmed by 6 bases and J by 3 bases, leaving 13 bases between them. CDR1 SGHDT and CDR2 YYEEEE come from the germline V gene. This CDR3 region has 13 residues.

This clone was counted once. V usage is TRBV4-1 and J usage is TRBJ1-2; 8 nucleotides agree with TRBD1. Germline assignment: CDR1 MGHRA and CDR2 YSYEKL. The CDR3 contains 16 residues. Unmatched junction bases numbered 16, after V lost 5 bases and J lost 8 bases. CDR3 loop: CASSDVLSGQGLGYTF. Here the CDR3 DNA reads TGCGCCAGCAGCGATGTACTATCCGGACAGGGACTAGGCTACACCTTC.

This rearrangement joins TRBV27 to TRBJ2-2; D is uncertain. Looked up from germline, CDR1 is MNHEY and CDR2 is SMNVEV (reference sequence). The CDR3 has 11 amino acids. V lost 6 bases and J lost 6, with 5 bases in between. This chain's CDR3 is CASSQAGELFF. In DNA, the CDR3 is TGTGCCAGCAGCCAGGCCGGGGAGCTGTTTTTT.

This rearrangement joins TRBV19 to TRBJ2-1, with 10 bases fitting TRBD2. The CDR3 totals 14 residues. CDR1 and CDR2 (germline): LNHDA, SQIVND (reference sequence). V was pared by 3 bases and J by 9 bases, with 5 bases of the junction left unmatched. The CDR3 DNA reads TGTGCCAGTAGTATGACTAGCGGGCCCGGTGAGCAGTTCTTC. It codes for CASSMTSGPGEQFF.

V and J are TRBV2 and TRBJ2-6; D is possibly TRBD2 (5 bases). V shed 4 bases and J shed 2 bases, with 9 bases lying between them. The V gene's germline CDR1 is SNHLY and CDR2 FYNNEI. The CDR3 is 15 amino acids. The CDR3 coding sequence is TGTGCCAGCAGTGCCGGGGAACCTGGGGCCAACGTCCTGACTTTC. Translating it yields CASSAGEPGANVLTF.

This sequence joins TRBV5-1 and TRBJ2-1, with 7 bases matching TRBD2. V shed 4 bases, J shed 4 bases, and the junction held 11 bases outside the gene matches. The CDR3 sequence is 16 residues long. Germline values: CDR1 SGHRS, CDR2 YFSETQ. In nucleotides, the CDR3 is TGCGCCAGCAGCCCCGTAACTAGCGCCCTATACAATGAGCAGTTCTTC. It encodes CASSPVTSALYNEQFF.

The chain joins TRBV15 to TRBJ2-7; D is perhaps TRBD1 (6 bases). The CDR3 sequence is 17 residues long. Per germline, CDR1 LNHNV and CDR2 YYDKDF (reference sequence). V lost 0 bases to trimming and J lost 1 base, with 16 bases between them. The CDR3 region is CATSRDRGWDMSYEQYV. DNA of the CDR3: TGTGCCACCAGCAGAGATCGAGGTTGGGACATGTCCTACGAGCAGTACGTC.

DNA for the CDR3: TGCGCCAGCAGCCAAGTGTCCGGGACAGCGAACACCGGGGAGCTGTTTTTT. Translated: CASSQVSGTANTGELFF. This chain uses TRBV4-3 with TRBJ2-2, with 7 bases identical to TRBD1. CDR1 is LGHNA and CDR2 is YSLEER in the germline V gene. V dropped 1 base and J dropped 0; count of bases not matched to a gene: 5. This CDR3 comprises 17 residues.

The chain carries TRBV5-5 and TRBJ2-7; tentative D call: TRBD2 (7 bases). Per germline, CDR1 SGHKS and CDR2 YYEKEE (reference sequence). CDR3 length equals 17 residues. V was shortened by 1 base and J by 1 base, with 18 bases between the two germline ends. The CDR3 region has the DNA TGTGCCAGCAGCTTGATTTTACGGGGGGCCGGGTCCTACGAGCAGTACGTC. It encodes CASSLILRGAGSYEQYV.

This clone occurred once. This specimen includes other DNA sequences encoding the same CDR3. The rearrangement uses TRBV6-5 and TRBJ1-1; D remains ambiguous. CDR3 size: 13 residues. Germline lookup yields CDR1 MNHEY and CDR2 SVGAGI. V shed 2 bases and J shed 1 base, with 5 bases lying between them. DNA of the CDR3: TGTGCCAGCAGTTACGGCCCGAACACTGAAGCTTTCTTT. It yields the protein CASSYGPNTEAFF.

This clone came up once. The V gene is TRBV28, the J gene TRBJ2-5; perhaps TRBD1 as D (5 bases). V was pared by 7 bases and J by 5 bases, with 14 bases between. This CDR3 has 13 residues. Germline V CDR1 and CDR2: MDHEN, SYDVKM. The CDR3 DNA reads as TGTGCCAGCACCCTGGGGCTTTCGGAGACCCAGTACTTC. Amino acids: CASTLGLSETQYF.

The chain has TRBV5-6 and TRBJ1-6, with D uncertain. The CDR3 is 18 amino acids. The ends were cut back, 4 bases at V and 2 bases at J, with 19 bases in the middle. Per germline, CDR1 SGHDT and CDR2 YYEEEE. The CDR3 DNA follows: TGTGCCAGCAGCCCCGCGTGGAGGGCAGATACCTATAATTCACCCCTCCACTTT. Protein: CASSPAWRADTYNSPLHF.

The chain's CDR3 is CASSQTAGPSYNEQFF. DNA for the CDR3: TGTGCCAGCAGCCAAACAGCGGGCCCCTCCTACAATGAGCAGTTCTTC. The rearrangement uses TRBV7-9 and TRBJ2-1, with D perhaps TRBD2 (6 bases). With 5 bases removed from V and 0 bases from J, the gap between germline ends came to 14 bases. The CDR3 covers 16 residues. The germline V gene encodes CDR1 SEHNR and CDR2 FQNEAQ (reference sequence).

V and J are TRBV21-1 and TRBJ2-1; TRBD1 reflects the table's D call only, with no check against the DNA. TRBV21-1 is reported as a pseudogene. The CDR3 is 17 amino acids. The CDR3, as DNA: TGTGCCAGCAGCAATGAATCCCCGGACAGGGTCGTGAATGAGCAGTTCTTC. Amino acids: CASSNESPDRVVNEQFF.

The J gene is TRBJ2-1, the V gene TRBV6-1; 11 bases are a match to TRBD2. Germline lookup yields CDR1 MNHNS and CDR2 SASEGT. CDR3 length: 14 amino acids. V trimming: 2 bases; J trimming: 10 bases; junction bases outside the gene matches: 4. The CDR3 DNA sequence: TGTGCCAGCAGTGAATCTAGCGGGGGGTACGAGCAGTTCTTC. It translates to CASSESSGGYEQFF.

J is TRBJ1-1 and V is TRBV5-8; tentatively, D is TRBD1 (5 bases). CDR3 length: 14 residues. V was pared by 4 bases and J by 0 bases, with 10 bases between. Germline-derived CDR1 and CDR2 are SGHTS and YDEGEE. CDR3 nucleotide sequence: TGTGCCAGCAGCCCGACAGCCATGAACACTGAAGCTTTCTTT. It codes for CASSPTAMNTEAFF.

CDR3 region: CASSSRGDEQFF. The CDR3 DNA reads TGTGCCAGCAGCAGTCGGGGGGATGAGCAGTTCTTC. J is TRBJ2-1 and V is TRBV5-4; 7 positions agree with TRBD2. The CDR3 has 12 amino acids. Looked up from germline, CDR1 is SGHNT and CDR2 is YYREEE (reference sequence). The V gene end was trimmed by 4 bases and the J gene end by 8 bases; junction bases not matched to a gene: 3.